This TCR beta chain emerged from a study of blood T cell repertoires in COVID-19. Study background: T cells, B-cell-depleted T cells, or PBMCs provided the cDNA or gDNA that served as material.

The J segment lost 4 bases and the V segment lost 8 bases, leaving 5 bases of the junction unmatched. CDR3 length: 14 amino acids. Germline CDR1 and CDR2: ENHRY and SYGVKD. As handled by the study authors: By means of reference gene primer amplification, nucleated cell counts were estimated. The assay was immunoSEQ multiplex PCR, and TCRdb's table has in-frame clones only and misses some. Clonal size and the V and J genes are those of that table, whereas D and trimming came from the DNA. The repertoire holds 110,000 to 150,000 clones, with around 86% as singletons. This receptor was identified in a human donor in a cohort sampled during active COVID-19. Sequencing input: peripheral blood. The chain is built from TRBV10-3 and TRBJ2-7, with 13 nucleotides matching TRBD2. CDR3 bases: TGTGCCATCGGGGGGACTAGCGGGATATACGAGCAGTACTTC. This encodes CAIGGTSGIYEQYF.